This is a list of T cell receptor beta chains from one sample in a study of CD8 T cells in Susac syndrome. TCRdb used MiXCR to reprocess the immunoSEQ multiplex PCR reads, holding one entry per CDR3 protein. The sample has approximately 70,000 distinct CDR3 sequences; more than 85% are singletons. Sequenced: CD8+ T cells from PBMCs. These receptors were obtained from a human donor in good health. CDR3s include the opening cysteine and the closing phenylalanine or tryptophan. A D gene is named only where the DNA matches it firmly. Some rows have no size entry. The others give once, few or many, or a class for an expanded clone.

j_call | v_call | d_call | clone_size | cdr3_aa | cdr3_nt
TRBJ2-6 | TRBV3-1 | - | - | CASSQPPDRAGANVLTF | TGTGCCAGCAGCCAACCTCCTGACAGAGCTGGGGCCAACGTCCTGACTTTC
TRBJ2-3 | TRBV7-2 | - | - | CASSYPNSDTQYF | TGTGCCAGCAGCTATCCAAATTCAGATACGCAGTATTTT
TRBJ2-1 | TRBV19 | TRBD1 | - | CASSTRDSLYNEQFF | TGTGCCAGTAGTACCCGGGACAGCCTATACAATGAGCAGTTCTTC
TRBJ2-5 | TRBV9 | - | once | CASSATPGPPLETQYF | TGTGCCAGCAGCGCGACCCCGGGGCCCCCTTTAGAGACCCAGTACTTC
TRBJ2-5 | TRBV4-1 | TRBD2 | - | CASSHRAGIETQYF | TGCGCCAGCAGCCACCGAGCGGGGATAGAGACCCAGTACTTC
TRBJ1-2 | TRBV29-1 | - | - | CSAGDGDGYTF | TGCAGCGCGGGCGACGGTGATGGCTACACCTTC
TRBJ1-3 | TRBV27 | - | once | CASGVFSGNTIYF | TGTGCCAGCGGGGTTTTCTCTGGAAACACCATATATTTT
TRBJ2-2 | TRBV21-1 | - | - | CASSWGQPNTGELFF | TGTGCCAGCAGCTGGGGACAGCCGAACACCGGGGAGCTGTTTTTT
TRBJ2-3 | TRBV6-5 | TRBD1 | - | CASSFLGTGDPDTQYF | TGTGCCAGCAGTTTCCTTGGGACAGGGGATCCAGATACGCAGTATTTT
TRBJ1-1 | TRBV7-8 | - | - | CASSATGGRFTEAFF | TGTGCCAGCAGCGCGACCGGGGGGAGATTCACTGAAGCTTTCTTT
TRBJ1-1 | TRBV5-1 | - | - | CASSLPRATEAFF | TGCGCCAGCAGCCTCCCCAGGGCCACTGAAGCTTTCTTT
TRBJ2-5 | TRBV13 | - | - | CASSSTRRETQYF | TGTGCCAGCAGCTCGACTAGGAGAGAGACCCAGTACTTC
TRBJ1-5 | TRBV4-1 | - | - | CASSQDEGEGNQPQHF | TGCGCCAGCAGCCAAGATGAAGGGGAGGGGAATCAGCCCCAGCATTTT
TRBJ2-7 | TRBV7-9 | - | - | CASSPGPRYEQYF | TGTGCCAGCAGTCCGGGACCCCGCTACGAGCAGTACTTC
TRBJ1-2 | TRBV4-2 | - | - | CASSPGSNYGYTF | TGTGCCAGCAGCCCTGGATCTAACTATGGCTACACCTTC
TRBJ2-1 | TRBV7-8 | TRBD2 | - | CASSLGGLAGLNEQFF | TGTGCCAGCAGCTTAGGCGGACTAGCGGGGCTAAATGAGCAGTTCTTC
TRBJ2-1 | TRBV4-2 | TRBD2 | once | CASSQDPTSGGTYNEQFF | TGTGCCAGCAGCCAAGACCCGACTAGCGGGGGGACCTACAATGAGCAGTTCTTC
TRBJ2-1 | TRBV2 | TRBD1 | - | CASSQRQGGYNEQFF | TGTGCCAGCAGTCAACGACAGGGGGGATACAATGAGCAGTTCTTC
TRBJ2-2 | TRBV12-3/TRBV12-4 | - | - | CASSPARVTGELFF | TGTGCCAGCAGCCCTGCGAGAGTGACCGGGGAGCTGTTTTTT
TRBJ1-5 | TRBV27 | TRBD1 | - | CASSLGTGGKQPQHF | TGTGCCAGCAGTCTTGGGACAGGGGGGAAGCAGCCCCAGCATTTT
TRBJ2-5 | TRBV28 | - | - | CASSFRGGPGETQYF | TGTGCCAGCAGTTTTAGGGGGGGCCCCGGGGAGACCCAGTACTTC